The rows below give T cell receptor beta chains drawn from one sample of a study of blood T cell repertoires in COVID-19. The table came from immunoSEQ multiplex PCR; TCRdb's copy has only in-frame clones and leaves some out. In the table there are roughly 100,000 clones, approximately 88% of which are singletons. The sample consisted of peripheral blood. The receptors come from a man at least 80 years old with acute or convalescent COVID-19. The CDR3 runs from the conserved cysteine through the conserved F or W. Fields, in order: V gene, clone size, J gene, D gene, CDR3 protein, CDR3 DNA. A D gene is named only where the DNA matches it firmly. Some rows mark clone size as missing; the rest say once, few, many or name a class of expanded clone.

TRBV30	few	TRBJ2-7	TRBD1	CACTLGQAPGEQYF	TGTGCCTGCACCTTGGGACAGGCCCCAGGGGAGCAGTACTTC
TRBV5-1	NA	TRBJ2-2	TRBD2	CASSSRLAGSTGELFF	TGCGCCAGCAGCTCCCGACTAGCGGGAAGCACCGGGGAGCTGTTTTTT
TRBV7-2	NA	TRBJ2-6	NA	CASSIREAGANVLTF	TGTGCCAGCAGCATCAGGGAGGCTGGGGCCAACGTCCTGACTTTC
TRBV5-1	NA	TRBJ1-1	NA	CASSLQTLGRNTEAFF	TGCGCCAGCAGCTTGCAAACCCTCGGGAGGAACACTGAAGCTTTCTTT
TRBV20-1	once	TRBJ2-3	NA	CSALFTDTQYF	TGCAGTGCTCTCTTCACAGATACGCAGTATTTT
TRBV19	NA	TRBJ1-1	TRBD1	CASSGTGALNTEAFF	TGTGCCAGTAGTGGTACAGGGGCCCTGAACACTGAAGCTTTCTTT
TRBV5-4	NA	TRBJ2-7	TRBD2	CASSLSLAGTYEQYF	TGTGCCAGCAGCTTGAGCCTAGCGGGTACCTACGAGCAGTACTTC
TRBV5-1	NA	TRBJ2-2	TRBD1	CASSLGDRVPGELFF	TGCGCCAGCAGCTTGGGGGACAGGGTCCCCGGGGAGCTGTTTTTT
TRBV7-3	many	TRBJ1-4	NA	CASSLGRGTNEKLFF	TGTGCCAGCAGCTTAGGGAGGGGTACCAATGAAAAACTGTTTTTT
TRBV6-5	NA	TRBJ1-2	TRBD1	CASSPDRAYGYTF	TGTGCCAGCAGCCCGGACAGGGCCTATGGCTACACCTTC
TRBV27	NA	TRBJ2-7	TRBD2	CASSRPTSVEQYF	TGTGCCAGCAGCCGCCCGACTAGCGTCGAGCAGTACTTC
TRBV19	NA	TRBJ2-1	TRBD2	CASSIGTSGVINYNEQFF	TGTGCCAGTAGTATAGGGACTAGCGGGGTGATTAATTACAATGAGCAGTTCTTC
TRBV19	NA	TRBJ2-3	TRBD2	CASSTPLAGGGDTQYF	TGTGCCAGTAGTACCCCCTTAGCGGGAGGGGGAGATACGCAGTATTTT
TRBV6-5	once	TRBJ1-1	NA	CASSSPPTGNTEAFF	TGTGCCAGCAGTTCACCCCCCACAGGGAACACTGAAGCTTTCTTT
TRBV3-1/TRBV3-2	NA	TRBJ1-2	NA	CASSQGQINYGYTF	TGTGCCAGCAGCCAGGGACAAATCAACTATGGCTACACCTTC
TRBV7-6	NA	TRBJ2-3	NA	CASSLDRGDTQYF	TGTGCCAGCAGCTTAGACCGCGGGGATACGCAGTATTTT
TRBV10-3	NA	TRBJ2-6	NA	CAISGGPGQPDSGANVLTF	TGTGCCATCAGCGGGGGACCGGGACAGCCAGACTCTGGGGCCAACGTCCTGACTTTC
TRBV4-2	NA	TRBJ1-2	NA	CASSQDTKYGYTF	TGTGCCAGCAGCCAAGACACTAAGTATGGCTACACCTTC
TRBV9	NA	TRBJ1-2	TRBD1	CASSVATGNYYGYTF	TGTGCCAGCAGCGTAGCGACAGGGAATTACTATGGCTACACCTTC
TRBV9	NA	TRBJ1-3	NA	CASSQGNTIYF	TGTGCCAGCAGCCAGGGAAACACCATATATTTT
TRBV9	NA	TRBJ2-7	NA	CASSPSGAYEQYF	TGTGCCAGCAGCCCTTCCGGTGCCTACGAGCAGTACTTC
TRBV7-3	NA	TRBJ2-7	NA	CASSLTAASYEQYF	TGTGCCAGCAGCTTAACGGCAGCGAGCTACGAGCAGTACTTC
TRBV28	once	TRBJ2-7	NA	CASSLARDTSSYEQYF	TGTGCCAGCAGTTTAGCCCGGGACACCAGCTCCTACGAGCAGTACTTC
TRBV6-7	NA	TRBJ2-7	TRBD1	CASSLLRVQGAAYEQYF	TGTGCCAGCAGCCTACTACGGGTACAGGGGGCGGCCTACGAGCAGTACTTC
TRBV11-2	NA	TRBJ1-1	TRBD1	CASSLEGRGLTEAFF	TGTGCCAGCAGCTTAGAAGGCAGGGGGCTCACTGAAGCTTTCTTT
TRBV4-2	NA	TRBJ1-2	TRBD1	CASSQDQGLRTGDYGYTF	TGTGCCAGCAGCCAAGATCAGGGCCTAAGGACAGGGGACTATGGCTACACCTTC
TRBV4-1	few	TRBJ1-2	NA	CASSLPPSGAYGYTF	TGCGCCAGCAGCCTCCCCCCATCAGGGGCCTATGGCTACACCTTC
TRBV7-9	many	TRBJ2-3	TRBD2	CAGRLGLAGGQDTQYF	TGTGCCGGCCGTCTGGGACTAGCGGGAGGACAAGATACGCAGTATTTT